This T cell receptor (beta chain) was sequenced for a study of identical twins. Study-wide results and limits: Fewer insertions marked abundant cord blood beta clonotypes; young adult naive trended weakly, memory not at all. There was more out-of-frame TCR alpha sharing in monozygotic twins than models estimated.

The germline V gene has CDR1 ENHRY and CDR2 SYGVKD. CDR3 length: 14 residues. Trimming left V 2 bases short and J 2 bases short, with 10 bases between. As regards this clonotype: Its matching antigen is unknown.

A universal primer site came from template switching; cDNA carried unique molecular identifiers. TCRdb reprocessed the 5' RACE reads via MiXCR and lists one record per CDR3 protein. The data show just under 650,000 distinct CDR3 sequences, about 7.1% seen once. The same specimen was also included in a second study, on yellow fever vaccine responses in identical twins. As reported in that work: Twins reportedly showed a vaccine T cell response that seemed partly convergent and partly personalized.

The sequenced sample consisted of PBMCs. The TCR was taken from a woman aged 18-35 years in good health. The chain is built from TRBV10-3 and TRBJ2-7; the D gene is possibly TRBD2 (6 bases). The CDR3 DNA reads TGTGCCATCAGTGAGCGGGAGCCAGCCTACGAGCAGTACTTC. This gives the protein CAISEREPAYEQYF.